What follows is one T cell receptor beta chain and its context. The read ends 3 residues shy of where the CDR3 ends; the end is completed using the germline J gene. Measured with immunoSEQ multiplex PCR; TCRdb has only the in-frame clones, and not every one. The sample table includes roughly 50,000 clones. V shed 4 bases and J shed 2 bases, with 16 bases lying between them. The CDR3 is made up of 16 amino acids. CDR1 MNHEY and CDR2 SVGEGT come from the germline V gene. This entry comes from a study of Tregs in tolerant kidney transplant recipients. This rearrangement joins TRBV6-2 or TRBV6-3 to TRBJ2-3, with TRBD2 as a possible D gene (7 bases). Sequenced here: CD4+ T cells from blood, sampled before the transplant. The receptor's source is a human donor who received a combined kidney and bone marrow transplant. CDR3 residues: CASSSPLGGPTDTQYF. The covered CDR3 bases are TGTGCCAGCAGTTCCCCCCTGGGGGGGCCCACAGATACG.